This T cell receptor (beta chain) stems from a study of cytomegalovirus exposure and HLA in healthy donors. Whole-study results and caveats: Rare TCR sequences dominated, though some public TCRs recurred in many donors.

The CDR3 covers 13 residues. V lost 0 bases and J 7 bases, leaving 10 bases between the germline ends. Per germline, CDR1 MNHNS and CDR2 SASEGT. TCRdb's copy holds only in-frame clones and misses some; the assay was immunoSEQ multiplex PCR. The repertoire holds 110,000 to 150,000 clones, with about 94% as singletons. As to this clone: Its antigen is as yet unknown.

The V call is TRBV6-1, the J call TRBJ2-7; no reliable D call. The sample consisted of PBMCs. The TCR comes from a man aged 18-30 years in good health and CMV-seropositive. This chain's CDR3 is CASSEAAPSEQYF. The CDR3 nucleotides are TGTGCCAGCAGTGAAGCCGCGCCGTCTGAGCAGTACTTC.